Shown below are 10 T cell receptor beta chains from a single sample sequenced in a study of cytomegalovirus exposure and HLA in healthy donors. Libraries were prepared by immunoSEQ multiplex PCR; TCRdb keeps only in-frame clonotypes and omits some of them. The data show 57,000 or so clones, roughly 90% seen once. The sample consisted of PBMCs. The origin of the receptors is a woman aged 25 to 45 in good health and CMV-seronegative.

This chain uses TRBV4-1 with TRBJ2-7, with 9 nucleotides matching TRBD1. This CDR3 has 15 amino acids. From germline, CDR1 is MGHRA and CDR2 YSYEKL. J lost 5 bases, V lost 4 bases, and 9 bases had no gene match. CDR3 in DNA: TGCGCCAGCAGCCCCCGGGACAGGGATCCCCACGAGCAGTACTTC. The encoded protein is CASSPRDRDPHEQYF.

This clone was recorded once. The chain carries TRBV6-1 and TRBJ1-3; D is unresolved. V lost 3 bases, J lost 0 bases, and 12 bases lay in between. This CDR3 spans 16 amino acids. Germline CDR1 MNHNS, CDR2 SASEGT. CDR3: CASSEAATHSGNTIYF. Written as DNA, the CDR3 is TGTGCCAGCAGTGAGGCGGCTACGCACTCTGGAAACACCATATATTTT.

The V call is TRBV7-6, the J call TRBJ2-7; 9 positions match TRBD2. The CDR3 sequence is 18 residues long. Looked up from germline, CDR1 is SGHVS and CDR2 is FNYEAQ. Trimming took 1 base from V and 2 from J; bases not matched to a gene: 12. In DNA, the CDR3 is TGTGCCAGCAGCTTAGTTCCTAGCGGGACTTACGGTCCCTACGAGCAGTACTTC. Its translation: CASSLVPSGTYGPYEQYF.

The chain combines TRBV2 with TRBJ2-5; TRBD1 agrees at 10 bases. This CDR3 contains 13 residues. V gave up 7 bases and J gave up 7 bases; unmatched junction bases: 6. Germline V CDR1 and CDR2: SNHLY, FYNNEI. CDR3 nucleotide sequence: TGTGCCAGCATGACAGGGGGCGGCGTGACCCAGTACTTC. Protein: CASMTGGGVTQYF.

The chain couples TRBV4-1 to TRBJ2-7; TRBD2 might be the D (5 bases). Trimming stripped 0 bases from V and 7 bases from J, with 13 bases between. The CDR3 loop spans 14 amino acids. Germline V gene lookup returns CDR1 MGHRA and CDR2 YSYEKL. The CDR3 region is CASSQDTHRGEQYF. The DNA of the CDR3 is TGCGCCAGCAGCCAAGACACGCACAGAGGGGAGCAGTACTTC.

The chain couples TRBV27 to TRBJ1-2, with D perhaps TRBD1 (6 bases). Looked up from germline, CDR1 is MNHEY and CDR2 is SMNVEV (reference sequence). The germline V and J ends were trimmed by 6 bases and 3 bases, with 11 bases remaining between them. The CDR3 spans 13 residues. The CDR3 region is CASRQGLHYGYTF. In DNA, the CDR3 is TGTGCCAGCAGACAGGGTCTTCACTATGGCTACACCTTC.

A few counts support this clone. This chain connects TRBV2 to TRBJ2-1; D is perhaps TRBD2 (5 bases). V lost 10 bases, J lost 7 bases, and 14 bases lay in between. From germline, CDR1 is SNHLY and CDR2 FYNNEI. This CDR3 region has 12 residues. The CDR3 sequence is CATARDGNEQFF. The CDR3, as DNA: TGTGCCACCGCCCGGGATGGAAATGAGCAGTTCTTC.

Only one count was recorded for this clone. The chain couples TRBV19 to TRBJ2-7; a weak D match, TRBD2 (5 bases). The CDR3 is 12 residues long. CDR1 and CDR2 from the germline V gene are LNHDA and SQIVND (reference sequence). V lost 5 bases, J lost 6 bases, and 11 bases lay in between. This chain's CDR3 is CASSSRGSEQYF. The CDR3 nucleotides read TGTGCCAGTAGTTCTCGGGGTTCCGAGCAGTACTTC. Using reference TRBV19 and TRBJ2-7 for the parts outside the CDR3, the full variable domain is DGGITQSPKYLFRKEGQNVTLSCEQNLNHDAMYWYRQDPGQGLRLIYYSQIVNDFQKGDIAEGYSVSREKKESFPLTVTSAQKNPTAFYLCASSSRGSEQYFGPGTRLTVT.

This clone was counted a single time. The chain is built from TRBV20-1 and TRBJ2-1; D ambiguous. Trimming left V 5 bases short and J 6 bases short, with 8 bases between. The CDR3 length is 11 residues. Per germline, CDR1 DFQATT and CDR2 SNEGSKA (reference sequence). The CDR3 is CSARRGNEQFF. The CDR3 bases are TGCAGTGCTCGAAGAGGCAATGAGCAGTTCTTC.

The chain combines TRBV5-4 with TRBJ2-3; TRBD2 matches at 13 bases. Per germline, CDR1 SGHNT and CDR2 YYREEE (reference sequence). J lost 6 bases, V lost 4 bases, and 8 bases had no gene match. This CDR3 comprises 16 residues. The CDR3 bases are TGTGCCAGCAGCCCTACTTGGACTAGCGGGAGCGATACGCAGTATTTT. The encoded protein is CASSPTWTSGSDTQYF.